A selection of T cell receptor beta chains follows, all from one sample in a study of identical twins. TCRdb re-called the 5' RACE reads through MiXCR, storing one row per CDR3 protein. There are approximately 550,000 distinct CDR3 sequences in the sample; around 24% occur only once, and 0.48% lies in the top ten. The same sample was also studied in work on yellow fever vaccine responses in identical twins.

Sample: CD4+ T cells sorted from blood. Receptor source: a woman younger than 35 in good health. CDR3s include the opening cysteine and the closing phenylalanine or tryptophan. A D gene is named only where the DNA matches it firmly. Expanded clones are given a class, and other clones once, few, many or no size at all.

v_call,clone_size,j_call,d_call,cdr3_nt,cdr3_aa
TRBV10-3,few,TRBJ2-3,TRBD1,TGTGCCATTAGACCCGGGACAGGGAGCACAGATACGCAGTATTTT,CAIRPGTGSTDTQYF
TRBV12-3/TRBV12-4,-,TRBJ2-5,-,TGTGCCATCACCCTTGGGAACCAAGAGACCCAGTACTTC,CAITLGNQETQYF
TRBV12-3/TRBV12-4,few,TRBJ1-6,-,TGTGCCAGCATTCTTGACAGCCTCTATACTTCACCCCTCCACTTT,CASILDSLYTSPLHF
TRBV27,many,TRBJ1-1,-,TGTGCCAGCAGTTTAAGCCGGAACACTGAAGCTTTCTTT,CASSLSRNTEAFF
TRBV2,-,TRBJ2-5,-,TGTGCCAGCAGCAATCAGACCCACCCAGGGGAGACCCAGTACTTC,CASSNQTHPGETQYF
TRBV29-1,few,TRBJ2-5,TRBD2,TGCAGCGCAAACGGGAGGGCCCAAGAGACCCAGTACTTC,CSANGRAQETQYF
TRBV24-1,-,TRBJ2-1,-,TGTGCCACCCAAGGGGGGGGGGAGACGGTTAGGGATGAGCAGTTCTTC,CATQGGGETVRDEQFF
TRBV19,few,TRBJ2-1,TRBD2,TGTGCCAGTAGTATCGGCGGGAGGGAATACAATGAGCAGTTCTTC,CASSIGGREYNEQFF
TRBV5-1,-,TRBJ1-2,TRBD1,TGCGCCAGCAGCCCCCGGACAGGGGATGGCTACACCTTC,CASSPRTGDGYTF
TRBV11-2,-,TRBJ2-2,TRBD1,TGTGCCAGCAGCTTAAGACAGGGAACATCGAACACCGGGGAGCTGTTTTTT,CASSLRQGTSNTGELFF